This TCR beta chain was sequenced during a study of shared clonotypes between healthy human individuals. Overall study context: Participating donors consisted of a couple of women and three men aged 18 to 49.

Notes on the study in general: A small donor pool kept down the genetic and exposure-history diversity that was represented.

A remark on this clone: Its antigen is not identified.

Unmatched junction bases numbered 13, after V lost 6 bases and J lost 6 bases. Germline loops: CDR1 MDHEN, CDR2 SYDVKM. The CDR3 sequence is 17 residues long. Authors' processing steps: For the immunoSEQ data, sequences were junction-only without quality scores, so filtering differed. Some clones are missing from TCRdb's copy, which holds only in-frame ones; the method was immunoSEQ multiplex PCR. V, J and clone size were drawn from that table, and D and trimming were deduced from the DNA. The table lists roughly 450,000 clones, 79% of them singletons. This TCR was recovered from a woman in her thirties or forties in good health. Some clones in this sample may be carry-over from other donors' samples. Sequences were obtained from PBMCs. The V gene is TRBV28, the J gene TRBJ1-4, with 10 bases that match TRBD1. This chain's CDR3 is CASRPGTGVPQDEKLFF. In DNA form, the CDR3 reads TGTGCCAGCAGGCCCGGGACAGGGGTTCCCCAGGATGAAAAACTGTTTTTT.